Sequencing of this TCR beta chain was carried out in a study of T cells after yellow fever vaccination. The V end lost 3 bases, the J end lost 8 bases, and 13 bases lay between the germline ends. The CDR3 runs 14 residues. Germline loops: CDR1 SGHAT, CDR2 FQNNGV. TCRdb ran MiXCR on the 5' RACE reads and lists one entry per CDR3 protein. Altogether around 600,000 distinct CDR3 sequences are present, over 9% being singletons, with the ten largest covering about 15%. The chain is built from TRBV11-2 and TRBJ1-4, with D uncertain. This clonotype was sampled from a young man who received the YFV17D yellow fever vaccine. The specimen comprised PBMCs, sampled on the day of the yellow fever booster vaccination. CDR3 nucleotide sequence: TGTGCCAGCAGCTTGAACACCCTGCGGGAAAAACTGTTTTTT. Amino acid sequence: CASSLNTLREKLFF. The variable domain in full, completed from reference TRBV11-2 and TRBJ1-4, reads EAGVAQSPRYKIIEKRQSVAFWCNPISGHATLYWYQQILGQGPKLLIQFQNNGVVDDSQLPKDRFSAERLKGVDSTLKIQPAKLEDSAVYLCASSLNTLREKLFFGSGTQLSVL.